A single sample gave rise to the 5 T cell receptor beta chains below, sequenced in a study of T cell responses to AZD1222 COVID-19 vaccine. Assay: immunoSEQ multiplex PCR; the TCRdb copy retains only in-frame clones and omits some. The table includes about 130,000 clones, approximately 90% detected once. The sample in question was peripheral blood, obtained on day 0 of AZD1222 vaccination. These receptors all come from an adult in good health.

Notes on this clone: This CDR3 is also generated by other DNA sequences in the sample. V and J are TRBV7-9 and TRBJ1-2, with no clear D. The V gene's germline CDR1 is SEHNR and CDR2 FQNEAQ (reference sequence). The CDR3 spans 13 residues. With 1 base removed from V and 1 base from J, the gap between germline ends came to 4 bases. CDR3 in DNA: TGTGCCAGCAGCTTAGGGGGTAACTATGGCTACACCTTC. This codes for CASSLGGNYGYTF.

This rearrangement joins TRBV27 to TRBJ1-6; no definite D call. This CDR3 is 16 amino acids long. The germline gives CDR1 MNHEY, CDR2 SMNVEV (reference sequence). Trimming removed 7 bases from V and 3 bases from J, with 16 bases in between. The CDR3 loop is CASTYYPTDYNSPLHF. DNA for the CDR3: TGTGCCAGCACCTACTATCCGACTGACTATAATTCACCCCTCCACTTT.

This rearrangement joins TRBV10-3 to TRBJ1-4, with D possibly matching TRBD1 (5 bases). CDR3 size: 14 residues. Trimming took 6 bases from V and 4 from J, leaving 12 bases between them. The germline gives CDR1 ENHRY, CDR2 SYGVKD. This chain's CDR3 is CAIRGGRDNEKLFF. For the CDR3, the DNA is TGTGCCATCAGAGGCGGCAGGGATAATGAAAAACTGTTTTTT.

The chain recombines TRBV6-5 with TRBJ2-7; a possible D gene is TRBD2 (6 bases). This CDR3 contains 15 residues. With 7 bases removed from V and 0 bases from J, the gap between germline ends came to 16 bases. Per the germline V gene, CDR1 is MNHEY and CDR2 is SVGAGI. CDR3 coding DNA: TGTGCCAGCACCAAGACTAGTCACAGCTCCTACGAGCAGTACTTC. Translation: CASTKTSHSSYEQYF.

The chain carries TRBV19 and TRBJ1-2, with D unclear. Germline lookup yields CDR1 LNHDA and CDR2 SQIVND (reference sequence). The CDR3 is 10 residues long. V gave up 10 bases and J gave up 6 bases, with 9 bases separating them. The CDR3 region has the DNA TGTGCCACCCAAGGGAATGGCTACACCTTC. The encoded protein is CATQGNGYTF.